One sample yielded the 18 T cell receptor beta chains listed below, sequenced in a study of T-cell memory formation after mild COVID-19. TCRdb ran MiXCR on the 5' RACE reads and lists one entry per CDR3 protein. The table records 14,000 to 15,000 distinct CDR3 sequences, about a fifth of them present only once. Sequencing was carried out using PBMCs or a T cell subset sorted from them (not recorded which). These receptors were obtained from a man aged 18-30 years who had mild COVID-19 (a few samples of this study predate the infection). Cell type and time point are not known.

This rearrangement joins TRBV20-1 to TRBJ2-1; D is perhaps TRBD2 (6 bases). The CDR3 contains 12 residues. Germline lookup yields CDR1 DFQATT and CDR2 SNEGSKA (reference sequence). CDR3 region: CTGREPSNEQFF. CDR3 coding DNA: TGCACCGGCCGGGAGCCCAGCAATGAGCAGTTCTTC.

This chain links TRBV11-2 with TRBJ2-7; 8 bases agree with TRBD2. The V gene's germline CDR1 is SGHAT and CDR2 FQNNGV. The CDR3 runs 17 residues. V was pared by 0 bases and J by 3 bases, with 10 bases of the junction left unmatched. CDR3 protein: CASSLDRRASGFYEQYF. For the CDR3, the DNA is TGTGCCAGCAGCTTAGATCGTCGGGCTAGCGGGTTCTACGAGCAGTACTTC.

In this sample, this clonotype turned up many times. This rearrangement joins TRBV18 to TRBJ2-1, with a possible D match to TRBD2 (6 bases). The CDR3 loop spans 15 amino acids. Germline V gene sequence: CDR1 KGHSH, CDR2 LQKENI. Trimming left V 0 bases short and J 2 bases short, with 8 bases between. The CDR3 sequence is CASSPPGGTYNEQFF. The CDR3 bases are TGTGCCAGCTCACCACCGGGGGGTACCTACAATGAGCAGTTCTTC. Full variable domain (remainder filled in from reference TRBV18 and TRBJ2-1): NAGVMQNPRHLVRRRGQEARLRCSPMKGHSHVYWYRQLPEEGLKFMVYLQKENIIDESGMPKERFSAEFPKEGPSILRIQQVVRGDSAAYFCASSPPGGTYNEQFFGPGTRLTVL.

This clonotype has at least ten counts. The V and J genes are TRBV4-2 and TRBJ2-3; D unclear. Germline V gene sequence: CDR1 LGHNA, CDR2 YNFKEQ. The CDR3 is 14 amino acids. The germline V and J ends were trimmed by 0 bases and 10 bases, with 14 bases remaining between them. CDR3: CASSQDWSVLAQYF. For the CDR3, the DNA is TGTGCCAGCAGCCAAGATTGGTCGGTTCTAGCGCAGTATTTT.

This clonotype was seen ten or more times. The chain joins TRBV3-1 to TRBJ2-1; TRBD2 agrees at 9 bases. The junction had 4 bases not matched to a gene; V was cut back by 2 bases and J by 2 bases. This CDR3 contains 16 residues. The germline V gene has CDR1 LGHDT and CDR2 YNNKEL (reference sequence). The chain's CDR3 is CASSQYLAGTYNEQFF. The CDR3 coding sequence is TGTGCCAGCAGCCAATATCTAGCGGGGACCTACAATGAGCAGTTCTTC.

As concerns this clonotype: A much larger clone is a single base away; this may be a read error. The chain employs TRBV7-3 and TRBJ1-1, with D possibly matching TRBD1 (5 bases). In germline, CDR1 is SGHTA, CDR2 FQGTGA. Deletions cut 5 bases from V and 4 bases from J, with 11 bases between. The CDR3 is 13 amino acids. The CDR3 DNA is TGTGCCAGCAGCAGAAGACAGATCACTGAAGCTTTCTTT. Residues: CASSRRQITEAFF.

This chain uses TRBV13 with TRBJ2-7; TRBD1 matches at 10 bases. CDR1 PRHDT and CDR2 FYEKMQ come from the germline V gene (reference sequence). J lost 7 bases, V lost 5 bases, and 14 bases had no gene match. This CDR3 spans 16 amino acids. The CDR3 loop reads CASSLPGQGPGGEQYF. CDR3 coding DNA: TGTGCCAGCAGCCTCCCGGGACAGGGGCCCGGGGGTGAGCAGTACTTC.

This clonotype has ten or more counts. The gene calls are TRBV5-1 and TRBJ2-1; D might be TRBD2 (6 bases). The CDR3 is 13 residues long. The ends were cut back, 4 bases at V and 8 bases at J, with 13 bases in the middle. Germline assignment: CDR1 SGHRS and CDR2 YFSETQ. CDR3 DNA: TGCGCCAGCAGCGAGGTGGGGGAGGATGAGCAGTTCTTC. Translated: CASSEVGEDEQFF.

This clonotype has only one observation. The rearrangement links TRBV6-6 to TRBJ2-3; D is unclear. Germline loops: CDR1 MNHNY, CDR2 SVGAGI (reference sequence). The CDR3 sequence is 15 residues long. Trimming took off 8 bases at V and 7 bases at J, with 22 bases between the two ends. CDR3 nucleotides: TGTGCCAGCTCCTACCGTGGGCGTACGAGCTATACGCAGTATTTT. The encoded protein is CASSYRGRTSYTQYF.

This clonotype was seen ten or more times. The chain couples TRBV9 to TRBJ2-1; TRBD1 is a possible D gene (6 bases). Trimming pared 3 bases from V and 4 bases from J, leaving 14 bases between. CDR1 and CDR2 (germline): SGDLS, YYNGEE. The CDR3 spans 15 residues. Written as DNA, the CDR3 is TGTGCCAGCAGCGCCGCCCGGGACACATACAATGAGCAGTTCTTC. Amino acid sequence: CASSAARDTYNEQFF.

This clonotype was seen at least ten times. V is TRBV6-5 and J is TRBJ1-5; perhaps TRBD1 as D (5 bases). Trimming left V 4 bases short and J 4 bases short, with 11 bases between. CDR3 length equals 14 residues. The germline V gene has CDR1 MNHEY and CDR2 SVGAGI. For the CDR3, the DNA is TGTGCCAGCAGTTTAGGGGCCTCAAATCAGCCCCAGCATTTT. Translated, it gives CASSLGASNQPQHF.

In this sample, this clonotype turned up many times. The genes are TRBV7-3 and TRBJ2-3; D gene unclear. Trimming stripped 5 bases from V and 5 bases from J, with 5 bases between. CDR1 is SGHTA and CDR2 is FQGTGA in the germline V gene. The CDR3 has 11 residues. The CDR3 nucleotides are TGTGCCAGCAGCAACGGAGATACGCAGTATTTT. Translated: CASSNGDTQYF.

The chain combines TRBV4-3 with TRBJ1-2; tentatively, D is TRBD1 (5 bases). CDR1 and CDR2 from the germline V gene are LGHNA and YSLEER. The CDR3 consists of 14 residues. The V and J ends lost 4 bases and 6 bases respectively, with 15 bases between them. CDR3 in DNA: TGCGCCAGCAGCCCTCGGGGGGGGGATCATGGCTACACCTTC. Translating gives CASSPRGGDHGYTF.

This chain links TRBV2 with TRBJ2-5; TRBD1 is a possible D gene (6 bases). Trimming took 6 bases from V and 5 from J, leaving 16 bases between them. The CDR3 loop spans 14 amino acids. Germline V lookup: CDR1 SNHLY, CDR2 FYNNEI. CDR3 sequence reads: CASRPTGFWETQYF. The CDR3, as DNA: TGTGCCAGCAGACCCACAGGGTTTTGGGAGACCCAGTACTTC.

In its sample, this clonotype was seen many times. This chain joins TRBV12-3 or TRBV12-4 and TRBJ1-4; D gene ambiguous. The CDR3 extends over 16 amino acids. The V end lost 2 bases, the J end lost 7 bases, and 17 bases lay between the germline ends. CDR3 nucleotides: TGTGCCAGCAGTTTACGTGTGGGCCCCCTGGGTGAAAAACTGTTTTTT. Translating gives CASSLRVGPLGEKLFF.

This clonotype has ten or more counts. J is TRBJ2-3 and V is TRBV12-3 or TRBV12-4; the match to TRBD2 covers 8 bases. Trimming at V came to 6 bases and at J to 1 base, leaving 12 bases not matched to a gene. This CDR3 spans 17 amino acids. Written as DNA, the CDR3 is TGTGCCAGCAGCCGCGGACTAGCAAGACACGGCACAGATACGCAGTATTTT. It encodes CASSRGLARHGTDTQYF.

This clonotype showed up many times. The V call is TRBV6-2 or TRBV6-3, the J call TRBJ2-7; 10 bases fit TRBD1. J lost 0 bases, V lost 6 bases, and 11 bases had no gene match. This CDR3 comprises 17 residues. The germline V gene has CDR1 MNHEY and CDR2 SVGEGT. The CDR3 loop is CASSPPGQGFSSYEQYF. The CDR3 DNA reads as TGTGCCAGCAGCCCCCCGGGACAGGGGTTTTCCTCCTACGAGCAGTACTTC.

The V gene is TRBV14, the J gene TRBJ2-7; TRBD1 matches 7 bases. This CDR3 has 14 residues. The J segment lost 0 bases and the V segment lost 4 bases, leaving 3 bases of the junction unmatched. Germline V gene data show CDR1 as SGHDN and CDR2 as FVKESK. CDR3 DNA sequence: TGTGCCAGCAGCCCCCGGGACAGCTCCTACGAGCAGTACGTC. The encoded protein is CASSPRDSSYEQYV.